This TCR beta chain was documented in a study of T-cell reconstitution after alpha-beta-depleted transplantation in children. Unique molecular identifiers were built into the TCRbeta library. TCRdb ran MiXCR on the PCR reads and lists one entry per CDR3 protein. This sample has 70,000 to 95,000 distinct CDR3 sequences; 12% occur once, and the top ten carry about 14%. Trimming cost V 0 bases and J 2 bases; bases outside gene matches: 4. CDR1 SGHTA and CDR2 FQGNSA come from the germline V gene. The CDR3 is made up of 17 amino acids. This clonotype was seen many times. The J gene is TRBJ2-3, the V gene TRBV7-2; 11 bases line up with TRBD2. The sample in question was PBMCs from the stem cell graft donor, obtained from the stem cell graft. This TCR derives from a human donor who donated a stem cell graft to a child with inherited bone marrow failure. CDR3 amino acids: CASSLARLAGITDTQYF. In DNA, the CDR3 is TGTGCCAGCAGCTTAGCTAGACTAGCGGGGATCACAGATACGCAGTATTTT.